This TCR beta chain was sequenced during a study of cytomegalovirus exposure and HLA in healthy donors. V lost 6 bases and J lost 4; bases outside the gene matches: 6. This CDR3 is 13 amino acids long. CDR1 and CDR2 (germline): SGHRS, YFSETQ. A multiplex PCR was run with 60 Vbeta primers and 13 Jbeta primers. The data were produced by immunoSEQ multiplex PCR, yet TCRdb's version contains in-frame clones alone and is incomplete. The sample lists 100,000 or so clones; about 15% were seen once. This clonotype was obtained from a female donor in good health and CMV-seronegative. The sequenced sample consisted of PBMCs. The rearrangement links TRBV5-1 to TRBJ2-7; 8 positions match TRBD1. As DNA, the CDR3 is TGCGCCAGCAAAGGAGACAGGGGTTACGAGCAGTACTTC. It specifies CASKGDRGYEQYF.